Each of the 18 T cell receptor beta chains below was sequenced from the same sample in a study of CD8 T cells in Susac syndrome. The RNA input was about 0.5 to 1 ug, and it was reverse transcribed with random hexamers. Using its own MiXCR run on the immunoSEQ multiplex PCR reads, TCRdb lists one record per CDR3 protein. The sample lists under 200,000 distinct CDR3 sequences, around 95% seen once, with over 0.12% in the top ten. The sequenced material came from CD4+ T cells from PBMCs. These receptors all come from a human donor in good health.

This clonotype was found once. CDR3 bases: TGTGCCAGTAGTATAGGACAGGGAAACTACGAGCAGTACTTC. This gives the protein CASSIGQGNYEQYF. The genes are TRBV19 and TRBJ2-7, with 7 positions matching TRBD1. Germline-derived CDR1 and CDR2 are LNHDA and SQIVND (reference sequence). The V gene end was trimmed by 1 base and the J gene end by 3 bases; junction bases not matched to a gene: 3. The CDR3 is made up of 14 amino acids. Complete variable domain (other parts from reference TRBV19 and TRBJ2-7): DGGITQSPKYLFRKEGQNVTLSCEQNLNHDAMYWYRQDPGQGLRLIYYSQIVNDFQKGDIAEGYSVSREKKESFPLTVTSAQKNPTAFYLCASSIGQGNYEQYFGPGTRLTVT.

V gene TRBV6-1 combines with J gene TRBJ2-5; the D gene is possibly TRBD2 (5 bases). This CDR3 spans 12 amino acids. From germline, CDR1 is MNHNS and CDR2 SASEGT. Here the CDR3 reads CSSDSAKETQYF. CDR3 bases: TGTTCCTCGGACTCGGCGAAAGAGACCCAGTACTTC.

This chain connects TRBV23-1 to TRBJ2-7, with D perhaps TRBD1 (6 bases). TRBV23-1 falls under the ORF class, with uncertain function. V was cut by 6 bases and J by 1 base, with 22 bases left in between. This CDR3 has 17 residues. In nucleotides, the CDR3 is TGCGCCAGCAGCCCGCCGGTCCGGGACAAGCGTTCCTACGAGCAGTACTTC. Its protein product is CASSPPVRDKRSYEQYF.

The chain combines TRBV3-1 with TRBJ2-7; possibly TRBD2 for D (6 bases). The V end lost 6 bases, the J end lost 0 bases, and 12 bases lay between the germline ends. This CDR3 spans 14 amino acids. Germline CDR1 LGHDT, CDR2 YNNKEL (reference sequence). CDR3 sequence reads: CASRSTGLSYEQYF. In DNA, the CDR3 is TGTGCCAGCAGGTCTACGGGACTCTCCTACGAGCAGTACTTC.

CDR3 region: CASSLTGPYGYTF. The CDR3 bases are TGTGCCAGCAGTTTAACAGGACCCTATGGCTACACCTTC. The chain uses TRBV28 and TRBJ1-2; possible D gene TRBD1, 5 bases. Germline values: CDR1 MDHEN, CDR2 SYDVKM. This CDR3 has 13 amino acids. Trimming removed 2 bases from V and 4 bases from J, with 8 bases in between.

The chain couples TRBV12-3 or TRBV12-4 to TRBJ2-7, with TRBD1 identical over 9 bases. V lost 6 bases, J lost 0 bases, and 6 bases stayed unmatched. The CDR3 consists of 15 residues. The CDR3 DNA is TGTGCCAGCAGAACGGGACAGGGCTACTCCTACGAGCAGTACTTC. As protein: CASRTGQGYSYEQYF.

This chain uses TRBV3-1 with TRBJ2-4, with D perhaps matching TRBD2 (6 bases). The V gene's germline CDR1 is LGHDT and CDR2 YNNKEL (reference sequence). The CDR3 is made up of 15 amino acids. V dropped 0 bases and J dropped 2 bases, with 8 bases sitting between them. CDR3 nucleotide sequence: TGTGCCAGCAGCCAAGACGCGGGGACCAAAAACATTCAGTACTTC. Translation gives CASSQDAGTKNIQYF.

V usage is TRBV3-1 and J usage is TRBJ2-3, with 7 positions matching TRBD2. In germline, CDR1 is LGHDT, CDR2 YNNKEL (reference sequence). V was pared by 0 bases and J by 5 bases, with 8 bases of the junction left unmatched. The CDR3 has 16 residues. CDR3 sequence: CASSQDGLAGIDTQYF. The CDR3 DNA sequence: TGTGCCAGCAGCCAAGACGGATTAGCGGGTATAGATACGCAGTATTTT.

The chain uses TRBV21-1 and TRBJ2-7; the table names TRBD1, a call not compared with the DNA. TRBV21-1 is flagged as a pseudogene. There are 17 residues in the CDR3. CDR3 DNA: TGTGCCAGCAGGATCCGGGACAGGCGCGAGGGGTCCTACGAGCAGTACTTC. The encoded protein is CASRIRDRREGSYEQYF.

The chain links TRBV20-1 to TRBJ1-2; tentatively, D is TRBD1 (5 bases). CDR3 length equals 15 residues. Germline V gives CDR1 DFQATT, CDR2 SNEGSKA (reference sequence). Trimming took off 1 base at V and 1 base at J, with 13 bases between the two ends. CDR3 amino acids: CSARGRDGFNYGYTF. The CDR3 nucleotides read TGCAGTGCTAGAGGCCGGGACGGATTTAACTATGGCTACACCTTC.

This chain connects TRBV3-1 to TRBJ1-5; D is ambiguous. Trimming pared 1 base from V and 4 bases from J, leaving 8 bases between. The CDR3 extends over 14 amino acids. Per germline, CDR1 LGHDT and CDR2 YNNKEL (reference sequence). The CDR3 here is CASSQGSVNQPQHF. CDR3 nucleotides: TGTGCCAGCAGCCAAGGTTCGGTTAATCAGCCCCAGCATTTT.

The chain employs TRBV15 and TRBJ2-1; 12 bases align to TRBD2. The CDR3 length is 15 residues. V was clipped by 5 bases and J by 7 bases; unmatched bases: 6. Germline V gene lookup returns CDR1 LNHNV and CDR2 YYDKDF (reference sequence). This chain's CDR3 is CATSGASGGANEQFF. The CDR3 nucleotides are TGTGCCACCAGCGGAGCTAGCGGGGGGGCGAATGAGCAGTTCTTC. The variable domain in full, with the rest retrieved from reference TRBV15 and TRBJ2-1, is DAMVIQNPRYQVTQFGKPVTLSCSQTLNHNVMYWYQQKSSQAPKLLFHYYDKDFNNEADTPDNFQSRRPNTSFCFLDIRSPGLGDTAMYLCATSGASGGANEQFFGPGTRLTVL.

The chain is built from TRBV28 and TRBJ2-7; a possible D gene is TRBD1 (5 bases). Germline values: CDR1 MDHEN, CDR2 SYDVKM. V was shortened by 5 bases and J by 6 bases, with 17 bases between the two germline ends. CDR3 length: 14 amino acids. The DNA for the CDR3 is TGTGCCAGCAGTGTGTCACAGGTTCTGGGCGAGCAGTACTTC. This gives the protein CASSVSQVLGEQYF.

V and J are TRBV27 and TRBJ2-5; 15 bases are shared with TRBD2. Germline CDR1 and CDR2: MNHEY and SMNVEV (reference sequence). Trimming cost V 6 bases and J 3 bases; bases outside gene matches: 2. The CDR3 runs to 15 residues. CDR3 in amino acids: CASSGTSGGKETQYF. CDR3 sequence (DNA): TGTGCCAGCAGCGGGACTAGCGGGGGGAAAGAGACCCAGTACTTC.

The chain employs TRBV2 and TRBJ2-3, with D uncertain. This CDR3 contains 13 residues. Germline values: CDR1 SNHLY, CDR2 FYNNEI. Trimming pared 6 bases from V and 1 base from J, leaving 8 bases between. The CDR3 bases are TGTGCCAGCAGCGGCGGCCGCACAGATACGCAGTATTTT. Encoded protein: CASSGGRTDTQYF. Full variable domain (remainder filled in from reference TRBV2 and TRBJ2-3): EPEVTQTPSHQVTQMGQEVILRCVPISNHLYFYWYRQILGQKVEFLVSFYNNEISEKSEIFDDQFSVERPDGSNFTLKIRSTKLEDSAMYFCASSGGRTDTQYFGPGTRLTVL.

The V and J genes are TRBV4-3 and TRBJ1-1; D may be TRBD1 (5 bases). The V gene lost 1 base and the J gene lost 8 bases, with 14 bases spanning the gap. CDR3 length: 14 amino acids. The germline V gene has CDR1 LGHNA and CDR2 YSLEER. In DNA form, the CDR3 reads TGCGCCAGCAGCCAAGGTTTAAGGGGCCGAGAAGCTTTCTTT. This encodes CASSQGLRGREAFF.

This chain uses TRBV20-1 with TRBJ2-1; 9 bases fit TRBD2. Trimming cost V 3 bases and J 5 bases; bases outside gene matches: 11. The CDR3 runs to 16 residues. CDR1 DFQATT and CDR2 SNEGSKA come from the germline V gene (reference sequence). Here the CDR3 DNA reads TGCAGTGCTAGCGTGATCGGGACTAGCAAGAACAATGAGCAGTTCTTC. This codes for CSASVIGTSKNNEQFF.

The V gene is TRBV2, the J gene TRBJ2-7; D call uncertain. This CDR3 is built from 13 residues. The germline V and J ends were trimmed by 4 bases and 4 bases, with 11 bases remaining between them. The germline CDR1 and CDR2 sequences are SNHLY and FYNNEI. This CDR3 is CASSVGTTYEQYF. CDR3 DNA sequence: TGTGCCAGCAGTGTCGGAACGACATACGAGCAGTACTTC.